Listed here are 13 T cell receptor beta chains from one sample, sequenced in a study of T cells in Graves' hyperthyroidism and ophthalmopathy. RNA transcripts gave rise to amplified TCR beta CDR3 regions. HTBI primers were the set used in a first-round RT-PCR of the TCR CDR3. MiXCR, applied by TCRdb to the multiplex PCR reads, yields one record per CDR3 protein. Counted here are over 450,000 distinct CDR3 sequences, roughly 18% occurring once; the ten biggest clones make up 17%. Input material: blood. These receptors were taken from a woman younger than 30 with Graves' ophthalmopathy.

The chain links TRBV20-1 to TRBJ1-3; 8 positions agree with TRBD1. The CDR3 runs to 16 residues. V was clipped by 3 bases and J by 4 bases; unmatched bases: 11. Germline CDR1 reads DFQATT; CDR2 reads SNEGSKA (reference sequence). The CDR3: CSASRPGGHRGNTIYF. The CDR3 DNA is TGCAGTGCTAGTCGGCCAGGGGGCCACCGGGGAAACACCATATATTTT.

This clonotype was counted between two and nine times. The rearrangement joins TRBV6-5 to TRBJ2-1, with D hard to call. With 4 bases removed from V and 9 bases from J, the gap between germline ends came to 7 bases. Germline loops: CDR1 MNHEY, CDR2 SVGAGI. CDR3 length: 11 amino acids. As DNA, the CDR3 is TGTGCCAGCAGTTCGGACGGTGAGCAGTTCTTC. It encodes CASSSDGEQFF.

Worth noting for this clonotype: The germline gene is not matched at one end of the junction; a read error may be the cause. The chain links TRBV5-1 to TRBJ2-7; 8 positions match TRBD1. CDR1 is SGHRS and CDR2 is YFSETQ in the germline V gene. The CDR3 spans 15 residues. The CDR3 nucleotides are TGTGCCAGCAGCTCAGCGACAGGGGAGAAGTACGAGCAGTACTTC. Translated: CASSSATGEKYEQYF.

This sequence joins TRBV11-3 and TRBJ1-3; D not certain. This CDR3 spans 16 amino acids. Germline V gene data show CDR1 as SGHNT and CDR2 as YENEEA. The V end was cut by 3 bases, the J end by 2 bases, with 14 bases between. This CDR3 is CASSFEGNIAGNTIYF. CDR3 coding DNA: TGTGCCAGCAGCTTCGAGGGCAATATCGCTGGAAACACCATATATTTT.

This clonotype was recorded many times. This sequence joins TRBV2 and TRBJ1-2; D is unresolved. This CDR3 has 13 residues. Germline loops: CDR1 SNHLY, CDR2 FYNNEI. Trimming shortened V by 4 bases and J by 8 bases, and 14 bases separated the two germline ends. CDR3 amino acids: CASSGQTFGGYTF. DNA for the CDR3: TGTGCCAGCAGTGGGCAGACATTCGGCGGCTACACCTTC.

This clonotype was seen ten or more times. This chain uses TRBV20-1 with TRBJ2-5; D is tentatively TRBD1 or TRBD2 (5 bases each). The CDR3 spans 17 residues. Trimming removed 6 bases from V and 5 bases from J, with 28 bases in between. Germline CDR1 and CDR2: DFQATT and SNEGSKA (reference sequence). CDR3 in DNA: TGCAGTGCCGGGCCCGACGCCCCGAGGGGCCCCAGGGAGACCCAGTACTTC. It translates to CSAGPDAPRGPRETQYF.

The V and J genes are TRBV20-1 and TRBJ1-2; unclear D gene. CDR3 length: 14 amino acids. Trimming removed 4 bases from V and 4 bases from J, with 16 bases in between. Germline CDR1 DFQATT, CDR2 SNEGSKA (reference sequence). DNA of the CDR3: TGCAGTGCTACAGACAACTTCTATGTCTATGGCTACACCTTC. Encoded protein: CSATDNFYVYGYTF.

This rearrangement joins TRBV19 to TRBJ2-7; possibly TRBD2 for D (5 bases). The CDR3 covers 13 residues. Looked up from germline, CDR1 is LNHDA and CDR2 is SQIVND (reference sequence). Trimming took off 4 bases at V and 4 bases at J, with 11 bases between the two ends. CDR3 loop: CASSTGYGYEQYF. Written as DNA, the CDR3 is TGTGCCAGTAGTACGGGGTACGGATACGAGCAGTACTTC.

The chain carries TRBV4-2 and TRBJ1-6; D remains unclear. This CDR3 comprises 15 residues. Germline V CDR1 and CDR2: LGHNA, YNFKEQ. The ends were cut back, 2 bases at V and 4 bases at J, with 9 bases in the middle. CDR3 protein: CASSQRRSYNSPLHF. CDR3 DNA: TGTGCCAGCAGCCAACGCCGATCTTATAATTCACCCCTCCACTTT.

This clonotype was found many times. The chain joins TRBV28 to TRBJ1-2, with D maybe TRBD1 (6 bases). V lost 3 bases and J 4 bases, leaving 12 bases between the germline ends. The CDR3 has 14 amino acids. Germline CDR1 and CDR2: MDHEN and SYDVKM. In DNA form, the CDR3 reads TGTGCCAGCAGTTTTCGTACAGGGAGCTATGGCTACACCTTC. Protein: CASSFRTGSYGYTF.

Of note for this clonotype: A read error is possible here, since a much larger clone lies one base away. The final CDR3 position lacks the conserved phenylalanine or tryptophan, pointing to a likely read error. The V and J genes are TRBV24-1 and TRBJ2-6; 11 bases match TRBD2. J was trimmed by 5 bases and V by 3 bases; bases with no gene match: 2. This CDR3 is built from 16 residues. The germline V gene encodes CDR1 KGHDR and CDR2 SFDVKD. The CDR3 DNA is TGTGCCACCAGTGATCCGACTAGCGGGAGGGCCAACGTCCTGACTTCC. Translating gives CATSDPTSGRANVLTS.

This sequence joins TRBV28 and TRBJ2-2; D could derive from TRBD1 or TRBD2 (6 bases each). The germline CDR1 and CDR2 sequences are MDHEN and SYDVKM. This CDR3 is 19 amino acids long. V shed 7 bases and J shed 0 bases, with 24 bases lying between them. CDR3 sequence reads: CASTLEGGETFTNTGELFF. The CDR3 DNA is TGTGCCAGCACCCTTGAGGGGGGAGAGACATTCACGAACACCGGGGAGCTGTTTTTT.

The rearrangement uses TRBV12-3 or TRBV12-4 and TRBJ1-2; the match to TRBD1 covers 9 bases. Unmatched junction bases numbered 3, after V lost 1 base and J lost 3 bases. The CDR3 extends over 15 amino acids. CDR3 sequence (DNA): TGTGCCAGCAGTTTAGGGGACAGGGTGGACTATGGCTACACCTTC. This translates into CASSLGDRVDYGYTF.